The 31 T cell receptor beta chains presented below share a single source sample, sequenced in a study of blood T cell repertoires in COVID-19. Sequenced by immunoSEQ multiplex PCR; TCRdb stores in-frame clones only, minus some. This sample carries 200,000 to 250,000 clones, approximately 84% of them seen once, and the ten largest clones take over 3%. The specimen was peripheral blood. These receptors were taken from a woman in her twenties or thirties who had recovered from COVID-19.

CDR3 DNA: TGCGCCAGCAGCTTGGGGGACACCGGAAACACCATATATTTT. This translates into CASSLGDTGNTIYF. The rearrangement uses TRBV5-1 and TRBJ1-3; a possible D gene is TRBD1 (6 bases). Trimming removed 0 bases at V and 4 bases at J, with 8 bases between. This CDR3 comprises 14 residues. Looked up from germline, CDR1 is SGHRS and CDR2 is YFSETQ.

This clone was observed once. CDR3 DNA: TGTGCCAGCAGTCGACTAGCGGGGGCCCGGTTAGCCCACTCACTAGCCAAAAACATTCAGTACTTC. Translating it yields CASSRLAGARLAHSLAKNIQYF. The V call is TRBV6-6, the J call TRBJ2-4; 12 bases match TRBD2. The V and J ends lost 5 bases and 0 bases, in that order; junction bases with no gene match: 20. From germline, CDR1 is MNHNY and CDR2 SVGAGI (reference sequence). CDR3 length: 22 amino acids.

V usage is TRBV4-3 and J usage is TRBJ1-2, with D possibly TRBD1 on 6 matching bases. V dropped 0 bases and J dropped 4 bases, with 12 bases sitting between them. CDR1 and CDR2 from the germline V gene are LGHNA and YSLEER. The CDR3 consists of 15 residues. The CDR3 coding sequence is TGCGCCAGCAGCCAAGATTGGACAGTGACCTATGGCTACACCTTC. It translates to CASSQDWTVTYGYTF.

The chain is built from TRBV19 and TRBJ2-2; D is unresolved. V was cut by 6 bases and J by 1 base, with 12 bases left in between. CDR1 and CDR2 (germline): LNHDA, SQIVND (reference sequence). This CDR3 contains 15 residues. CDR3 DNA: TGTGCCAGTAGCACCCGGGTTCTGAACACCGGGGAGCTGTTTTTT. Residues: CASSTRVLNTGELFF.

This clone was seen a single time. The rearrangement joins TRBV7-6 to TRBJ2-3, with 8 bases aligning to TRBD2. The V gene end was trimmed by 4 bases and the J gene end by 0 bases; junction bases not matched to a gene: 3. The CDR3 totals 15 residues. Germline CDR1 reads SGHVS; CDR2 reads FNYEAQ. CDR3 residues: CASSSGGASTDTQYF. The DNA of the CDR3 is TGTGCCAGCAGCTCGGGGGGGGCGAGCACAGATACGCAGTATTTT.

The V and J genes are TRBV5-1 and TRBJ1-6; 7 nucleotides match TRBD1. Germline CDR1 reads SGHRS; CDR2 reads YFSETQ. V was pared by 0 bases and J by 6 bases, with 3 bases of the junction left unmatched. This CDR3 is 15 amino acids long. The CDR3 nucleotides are TGCGCCAGCAGCTTGGAGGGACAGCTTAATTCACCCCTCCACTTT. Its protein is CASSLEGQLNSPLHF.

CDR3 loop: CASSVNSGGWETQYF. DNA of the CDR3: TGTGCCAGCAGTGTTAATAGCGGGGGGTGGGAGACCCAGTACTTC. The chain combines TRBV2 with TRBJ2-5; 10 bases fit TRBD2. J was trimmed by 5 bases and V by 4 bases; bases with no gene match: 7. The CDR3 sequence is 15 residues long. Germline CDR1 reads SNHLY; CDR2 reads FYNNEI.

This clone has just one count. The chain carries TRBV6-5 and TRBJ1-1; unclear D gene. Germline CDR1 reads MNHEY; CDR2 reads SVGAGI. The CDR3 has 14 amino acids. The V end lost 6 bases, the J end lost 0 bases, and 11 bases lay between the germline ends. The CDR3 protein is CASRQTSMNTEAFF. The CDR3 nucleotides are TGTGCCAGCAGACAGACGAGCATGAACACTGAAGCTTTCTTT.

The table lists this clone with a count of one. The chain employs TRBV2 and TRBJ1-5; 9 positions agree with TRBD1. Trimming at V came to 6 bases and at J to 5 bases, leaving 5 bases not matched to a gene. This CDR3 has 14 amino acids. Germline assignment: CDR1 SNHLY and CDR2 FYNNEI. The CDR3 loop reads CASSGDRADQPQHF. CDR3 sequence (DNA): TGTGCCAGCAGCGGGGACAGGGCTGATCAGCCCCAGCATTTT.

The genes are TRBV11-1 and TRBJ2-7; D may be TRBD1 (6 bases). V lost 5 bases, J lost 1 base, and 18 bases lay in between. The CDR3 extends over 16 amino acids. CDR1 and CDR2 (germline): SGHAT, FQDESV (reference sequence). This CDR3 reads CASSPDGVGQSYEQYF. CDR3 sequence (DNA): TGTGCCAGCAGCCCGGATGGGGTCGGACAGTCCTACGAGCAGTACTTC.

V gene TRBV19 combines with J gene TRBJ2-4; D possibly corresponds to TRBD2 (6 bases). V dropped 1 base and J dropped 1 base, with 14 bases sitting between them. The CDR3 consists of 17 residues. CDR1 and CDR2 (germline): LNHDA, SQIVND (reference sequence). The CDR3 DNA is TGTGCCAGTAGTATAGTTGTAGGTCGGGGGGCCAAAAACATTCAGTACTTC. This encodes CASSIVVGRGAKNIQYF.

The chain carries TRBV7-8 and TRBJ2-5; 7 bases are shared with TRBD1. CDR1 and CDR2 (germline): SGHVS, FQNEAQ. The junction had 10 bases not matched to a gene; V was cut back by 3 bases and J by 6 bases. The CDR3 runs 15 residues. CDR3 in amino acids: CASSFGQVRQKTQYF. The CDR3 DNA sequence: TGTGCCAGCAGCTTCGGACAGGTTAGGCAAAAGACCCAGTACTTC. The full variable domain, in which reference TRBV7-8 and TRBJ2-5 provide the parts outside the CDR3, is GAGVSQSPRYKVAKRGQDVALRCDPISGHVSLFWYQQALGQGPEFLTYFQNEAQLDKSGLPSDRFFAERPEGSVSTLKIQRTQQEDSAVYLCASSFGQVRQKTQYFGPGTRLLVL.

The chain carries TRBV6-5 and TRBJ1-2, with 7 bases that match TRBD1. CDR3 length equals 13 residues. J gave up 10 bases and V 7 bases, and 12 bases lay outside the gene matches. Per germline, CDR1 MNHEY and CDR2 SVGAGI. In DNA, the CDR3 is TGTGCCAGCAACCCGTATCCGGGACAGCTCTACACCTTC. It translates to CASNPYPGQLYTF.

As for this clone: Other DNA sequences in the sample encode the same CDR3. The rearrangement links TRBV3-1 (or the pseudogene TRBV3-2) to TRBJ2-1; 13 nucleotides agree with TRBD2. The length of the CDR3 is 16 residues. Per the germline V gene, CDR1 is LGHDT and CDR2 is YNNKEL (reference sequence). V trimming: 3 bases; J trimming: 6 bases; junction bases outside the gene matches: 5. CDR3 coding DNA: TGTGCCAGCAGCCAGGATCGGACTAGCGGGGGCAATGAGCAGTTCTTC. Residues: CASSQDRTSGGNEQFF.

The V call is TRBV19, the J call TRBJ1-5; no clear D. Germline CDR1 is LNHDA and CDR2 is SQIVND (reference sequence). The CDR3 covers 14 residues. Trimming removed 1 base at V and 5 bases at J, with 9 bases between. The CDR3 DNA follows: TGTGCCAGTAGTATAGGGAAGGGAGATCAGCCCCAGCATTTT. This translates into CASSIGKGDQPQHF.

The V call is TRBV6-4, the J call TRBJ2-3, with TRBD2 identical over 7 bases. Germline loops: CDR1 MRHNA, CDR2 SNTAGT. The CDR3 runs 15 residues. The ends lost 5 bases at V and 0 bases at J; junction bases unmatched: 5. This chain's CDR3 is CASSSGTTSTDTQYF. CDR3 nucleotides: TGTGCCAGCAGTTCCGGGACTACAAGCACAGATACGCAGTATTTT.

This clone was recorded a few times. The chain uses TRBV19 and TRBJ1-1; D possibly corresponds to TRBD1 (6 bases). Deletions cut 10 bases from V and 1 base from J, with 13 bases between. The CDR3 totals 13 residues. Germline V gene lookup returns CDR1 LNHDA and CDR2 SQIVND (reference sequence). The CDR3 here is CATVDRWNTEAFF. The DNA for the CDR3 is TGTGCCACCGTCGACAGGTGGAACACTGAAGCTTTCTTT.

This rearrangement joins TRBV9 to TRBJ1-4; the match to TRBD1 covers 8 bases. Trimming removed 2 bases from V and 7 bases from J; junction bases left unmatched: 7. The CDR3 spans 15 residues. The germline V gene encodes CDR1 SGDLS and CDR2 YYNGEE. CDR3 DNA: TGTGCCAGCAGCGTCGACAGGGGAGGAGGTGAAAAACTGTTTTTT. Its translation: CASSVDRGGGEKLFF.

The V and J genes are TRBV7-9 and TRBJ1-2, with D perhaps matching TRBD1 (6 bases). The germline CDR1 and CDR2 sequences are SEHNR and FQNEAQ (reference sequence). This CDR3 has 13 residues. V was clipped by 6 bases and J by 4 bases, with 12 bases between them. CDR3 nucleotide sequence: TGTGCCAGCAGTCTTACAGGGACCTATGGCTACACCTTC. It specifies CASSLTGTYGYTF.

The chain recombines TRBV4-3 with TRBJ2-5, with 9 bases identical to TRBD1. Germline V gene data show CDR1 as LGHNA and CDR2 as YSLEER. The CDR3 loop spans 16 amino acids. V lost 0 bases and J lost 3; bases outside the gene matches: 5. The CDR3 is CASSQDWRQGEETQYF. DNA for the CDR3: TGCGCCAGCAGCCAAGATTGGCGACAGGGGGAAGAGACCCAGTACTTC.

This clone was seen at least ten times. The CDR3 nucleotides read TGTGCCAGCAGCTTAAGATCCCGCAAAGCGGGGGGGCCCAAATCTAGCTCCTACAATGAGCAGTTCTTC. Translated: CASSLRSRKAGGPKSSSYNEQFF. The V and J genes are TRBV7-3 and TRBJ2-1; 10 bases map to TRBD2. The CDR3 runs 23 residues. The V gene end was trimmed by 1 base and the J gene end by 0 bases; junction bases not matched to a gene: 21. From germline, CDR1 is SGHTA and CDR2 FQGTGA.

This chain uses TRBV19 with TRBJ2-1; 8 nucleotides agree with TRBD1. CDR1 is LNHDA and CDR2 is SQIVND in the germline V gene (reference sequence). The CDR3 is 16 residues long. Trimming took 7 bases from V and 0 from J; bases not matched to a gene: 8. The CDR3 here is CASTPIGTGSYNEQFF. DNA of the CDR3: TGTGCCAGTACCCCGATTGGGACAGGCTCCTACAATGAGCAGTTCTTC.

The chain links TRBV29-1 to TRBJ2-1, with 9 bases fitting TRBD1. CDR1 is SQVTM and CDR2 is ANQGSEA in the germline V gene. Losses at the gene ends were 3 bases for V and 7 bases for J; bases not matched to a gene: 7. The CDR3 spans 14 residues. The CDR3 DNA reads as TGCAGCGTTGAGGGACAGGGTGGTGAGAATGAGCAGTTCTTC. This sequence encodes CSVEGQGGENEQFF.

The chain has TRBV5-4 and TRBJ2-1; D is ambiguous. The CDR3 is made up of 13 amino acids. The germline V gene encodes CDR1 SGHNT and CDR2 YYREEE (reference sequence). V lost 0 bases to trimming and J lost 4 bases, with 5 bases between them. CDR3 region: CASSLGQYNEQFF. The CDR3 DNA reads TGTGCCAGCAGCTTGGGCCAGTACAATGAGCAGTTCTTC.

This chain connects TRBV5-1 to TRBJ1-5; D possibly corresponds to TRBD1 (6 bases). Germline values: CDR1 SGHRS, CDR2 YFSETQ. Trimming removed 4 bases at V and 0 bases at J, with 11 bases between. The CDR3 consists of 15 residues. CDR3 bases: TGCGCCAGCAGCGAGTTAGGGGGTAGCAATCAGCCCCAGCATTTT. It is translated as CASSELGGSNQPQHF.

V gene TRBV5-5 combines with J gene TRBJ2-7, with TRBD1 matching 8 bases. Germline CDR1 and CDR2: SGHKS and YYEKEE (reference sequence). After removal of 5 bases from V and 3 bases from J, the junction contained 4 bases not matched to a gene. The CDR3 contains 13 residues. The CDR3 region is CASSNRGNYEQYF. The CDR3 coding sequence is TGTGCCAGCAGTAACAGGGGGAACTACGAGCAGTACTTC. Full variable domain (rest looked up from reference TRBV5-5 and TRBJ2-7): DAGVTQSPTHLIKTRGQQVTLRCSPISGHKSVSWYQQVLGQGPQFIFQYYEKEERGRGNFPDRFSARQFPNYSSELNVNALLLGDSALYLCASSNRGNYEQYFGPGTRLTVT.

CDR3 amino acids: CASSFLDNLNTEAFF. Written as DNA, the CDR3 is TGTGCCAGCAGCTTTTTAGACAATTTGAACACTGAAGCTTTCTTT. The chain is built from TRBV14 and TRBJ1-1; no clear D gene. CDR1 is SGHDN, CDR2 FVKESK, per germline. V lost 5 bases, J lost 0 bases, and 13 bases lay in between. The length of the CDR3 is 15 residues.

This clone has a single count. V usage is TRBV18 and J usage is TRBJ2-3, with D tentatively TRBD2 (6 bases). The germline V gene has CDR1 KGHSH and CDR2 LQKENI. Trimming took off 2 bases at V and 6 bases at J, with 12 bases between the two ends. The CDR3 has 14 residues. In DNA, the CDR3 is TGTGCCAGCTCACCAGGTGGAGGGACGGATACGCAGTATTTT. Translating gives CASSPGGGTDTQYF.

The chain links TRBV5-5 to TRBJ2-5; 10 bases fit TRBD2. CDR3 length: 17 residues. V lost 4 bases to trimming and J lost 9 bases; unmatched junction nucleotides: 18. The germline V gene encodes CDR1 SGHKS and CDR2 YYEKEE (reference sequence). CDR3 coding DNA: TGTGCCAGCAGCCCCCATGGTGGAGCGGGGGGGGGTGCGGCCCAGTACTTC. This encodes CASSPHGGAGGGAAQYF.

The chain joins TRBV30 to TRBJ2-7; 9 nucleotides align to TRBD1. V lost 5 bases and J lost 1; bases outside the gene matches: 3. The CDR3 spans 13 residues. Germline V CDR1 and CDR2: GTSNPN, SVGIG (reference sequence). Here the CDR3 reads CAWVDRGSYEQYF. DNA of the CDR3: TGTGCCTGGGTGGACAGGGGTTCCTACGAGCAGTACTTC.

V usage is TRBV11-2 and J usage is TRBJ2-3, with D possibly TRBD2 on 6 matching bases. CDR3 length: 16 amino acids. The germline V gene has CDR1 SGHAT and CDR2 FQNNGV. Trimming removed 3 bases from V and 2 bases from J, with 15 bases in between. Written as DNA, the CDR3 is TGTGCCAGCAGCTTTAAGTCCGGGACTCCCACAGATACGCAGTATTTT. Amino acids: CASSFKSGTPTDTQYF.